This TCR beta chain appears in the sequencing data of a study of blood T cell repertoires in COVID-19. Study summary: Whether acute or convalescent, the COVID-19 samples came from the United States, Italy and Spain. PBMCs, B-cell-depleted T cells, or T cells were the source of the cDNA or gDNA that made up the material.

V lost 7 bases and J 3 bases, leaving 10 bases between the germline ends. The CDR3 extends over 12 amino acids. Germline assignment: CDR1 SQVTM and CDR2 ANQGSEA. Original methodology: Reference gene primer amplification in the assay estimated nucleated cell counts. Assay: immunoSEQ multiplex PCR; the TCRdb copy retains only in-frame clones and omits some. That table supplies the V and J calls and clone size; D and trimming were determined from the DNA. Of about 88,000 clones listed, more than 70% were seen once; the top ten hold around 3%. Sequences were obtained from peripheral blood. The J gene is TRBJ1-3, the V gene TRBV29-1, with TRBD1 as a possible D gene (6 bases). This clonotype originated in a woman older than 75 with acute or convalescent COVID-19. In DNA, the CDR3 is TGCAGCGGCCTCAGGGGTGGAAACACCATATATTTT. Amino acids: CSGLRGGNTIYF.